The 27 T cell receptor beta chains in this list originate from one sample, sequenced in a study of CD8+CD57+ T cells in acquired aplastic anemia. Both TCR beta VDJ combination and CDR3 sequence profiling were carried out. Genomic DNA was the template for this profiling. MiXCR, applied by TCRdb to the reads, yields one record per CDR3 protein. The sample yields around 170,000 distinct CDR3 sequences, 55% to 70% seen once. What was sequenced was sorted CD4+, CD8+, or CD8+CD57+ T cells (not recorded which) from PBMCs. The receptor set was obtained from a human donor in good health.

The chain carries TRBV2 and TRBJ2-7; D is ambiguous. CDR1 is SNHLY and CDR2 is FYNNEI in the germline V gene. V was cut by 3 bases and J by 3 bases, with 12 bases left in between. The CDR3 sequence is 14 residues long. The CDR3 DNA reads as TGTGCCAGCAGTGACATCTCCAAATTCTACGAGCAGTACTTC. This gives the protein CASSDISKFYEQYF.

The rearrangement links TRBV7-9 to TRBJ2-7; 8 nucleotides match TRBD2. Germline lookup yields CDR1 SEHNR and CDR2 FQNEAQ (reference sequence). Trimming removed 1 base from V and 6 bases from J; junction bases left unmatched: 5. This CDR3 region has 14 residues. The CDR3 reads CASSLVNGRGEQYF. The CDR3 bases are TGTGCCAGCAGCTTAGTTAACGGGAGGGGCGAGCAGTACTTC.

With regard to this clonotype: The junction shows a germline mismatch at one end, possibly a read error. The V call is TRBV7-2, the J call TRBJ2-7; D might be TRBD1 (6 bases). Germline-derived CDR1 and CDR2 are SGHTA and FQGNSA. There are 14 residues in the CDR3. The CDR3 DNA reads as TGTGCCAGCAGCTTAGGTCCGGACAGACCCAAAGCCCACTTC. It specifies CASSLGPDRPKAHF. Supplemented by reference TRBV7-2 and TRBJ2-7, the full variable domain reads GAGVSQSPSNKVTEKGKDVELRCDPISGHTALYWYRQSLGQGLEFLIYFQGNSAPDKSGLPSDRFSAERTGGSVSTLTIQRTQQEDSAVYLCASSLGPDRPKAHFGPGTRLTVT.

V usage is TRBV2 and J usage is TRBJ1-1; D uncertain. V lost 2 bases and J 8 bases, leaving 15 bases between the germline ends. CDR1 and CDR2 (germline): SNHLY, FYNNEI. The CDR3 totals 14 residues. The chain's CDR3 is CASSEWSNSKEAFF. In DNA form, the CDR3 reads TGTGCCAGCAGTGAATGGTCCAATTCCAAAGAAGCTTTCTTT.

This chain uses TRBV20-1 with TRBJ1-5, with D maybe TRBD1 (5 bases). This CDR3 comprises 16 residues. The germline CDR1 and CDR2 sequences are DFQATT and SNEGSKA (reference sequence). V was shortened by 3 bases and J by 0 bases, with 15 bases between the two germline ends. CDR3 nucleotide sequence: TGCAGTGCTAGTAGCAGGGCCAACTATAGCAATCAGCCCCAGCATTTT. Encoded protein: CSASSRANYSNQPQHF.

The table lists this clonotype with many counts. The chain couples TRBV11-2 to TRBJ2-2; the D is unclear. CDR3 length equals 17 residues. CDR1 and CDR2 from the germline V gene are SGHAT and FQNNGV. V dropped 5 bases and J dropped 2 bases, with 18 bases sitting between them. CDR3: CASSADGQYQNTGELFF. In DNA form, the CDR3 reads TGTGCCAGCAGCGCCGACGGGCAGTACCAAAACACCGGGGAGCTGTTTTTT.

CDR3 bases: TGTGCCAGCAGCCCCAGCGGGAGGGTCTACGAGCAGTACTTC. Translated, it gives CASSPSGRVYEQYF. The chain has TRBV7-7 and TRBJ2-7, with 10 bases matching TRBD2. The germline V gene has CDR1 SSHAT and CDR2 FNYEAQ (reference sequence). The CDR3 is 14 amino acids. J gave up 3 bases and V 5 bases, and 4 bases lay outside the gene matches. The full variable domain, in which reference TRBV7-7 and TRBJ2-7 provide the parts outside the CDR3, is GAGVSQSPRYKVTKRGQDVTLRCDPISSHATLYWYQQALGQGPEFLTYFNYEAQPDKSGLPSDRFSAERPEGSISTLTIQRTEQRDSAMYRCASSPSGRVYEQYFGPGTRLTVT.

This clonotype came up a few times. V gene TRBV20-1 combines with J gene TRBJ2-7; TRBD2 agrees at 12 bases. V dropped 6 bases and J dropped 5; count of bases not matched to a gene: 2. Germline V gives CDR1 DFQATT, CDR2 SNEGSKA (reference sequence). The CDR3 totals 12 residues. CDR3 in amino acids: CSALAGGDEQYF. CDR3 nucleotide sequence: TGCAGTGCCCTAGCGGGAGGGGACGAGCAGTACTTC.

Many counts were recorded for this clonotype. CDR3 protein: CASSMVLGQGAYNEQFF. As DNA, the CDR3 is TGTGCCAGTAGTATGGTGTTGGGGCAGGGGGCCTACAATGAGCAGTTCTTC. The rearrangement joins TRBV19 to TRBJ2-1; 7 bases are shared with TRBD1. The CDR3 sequence is 17 residues long. Per the germline V gene, CDR1 is LNHDA and CDR2 is SQIVND (reference sequence). V was clipped by 3 bases and J by 2 bases; unmatched bases: 10. The variable domain in full, completed from reference TRBV19 and TRBJ2-1, reads DGGITQSPKYLFRKEGQNVTLSCEQNLNHDAMYWYRQDPGQGLRLIYYSQIVNDFQKGDIAEGYSVSREKKESFPLTVTSAQKNPTAFYLCASSMVLGQGAYNEQFFGPGTRLTVL.

J is TRBJ2-2 and V is TRBV29-1; the match to TRBD2 covers 7 bases. Trimming at V came to 4 bases and at J to 7 bases, leaving 6 bases not matched to a gene. CDR1 SQVTM and CDR2 ANQGSEA come from the germline V gene. The CDR3 covers 13 residues. CDR3 in DNA: TGCAGCGTTGTTGGCGGGGGTAACGGGGAGCTGTTTTTT. As protein: CSVVGGGNGELFF.

This CDR3 reads CASSALQGANYGYTF. CDR3 sequence (DNA): TGTGCCAGCAGTGCCCTACAGGGGGCTAACTATGGCTACACCTTC. This rearrangement joins TRBV25-1 to TRBJ1-2; 8 bases map to TRBD1. CDR3 size: 15 residues. V shed 4 bases, J shed 0 bases, and the junction held 4 bases outside the gene matches. Germline CDR1 is MGHDK and CDR2 is SYGVNS.

The genes are TRBV3-1 and TRBJ2-5; 14 bases agree with TRBD2. CDR3 length equals 19 residues. Looked up from germline, CDR1 is LGHDT and CDR2 is YNNKEL (reference sequence). V dropped 4 bases and J dropped 0; count of bases not matched to a gene: 10. The CDR3 bases are TGTGCCAGCAGCCCCCGACTAGCGGGAGGGCCATCGTACCAAGAGACCCAGTACTTC. The encoded protein is CASSPRLAGGPSYQETQYF.

In this sample, this clonotype turned up a few times. The DNA of the CDR3 is TGTGCCAGCAGTCGTCGAAGCGGGAGGGGAGAGACCCAGTACTTC. Amino acids: CASSRRSGRGETQYF. The V gene is TRBV27, the J gene TRBJ2-5; 10 positions agree with TRBD2. The V gene end was trimmed by 5 bases and the J gene end by 4 bases; junction bases not matched to a gene: 7. CDR3 length: 15 residues. Germline CDR1 and CDR2: MNHEY and SMNVEV (reference sequence).

This clonotype has a count of ten or more. CDR3 sequence reads: CASSREPKQGADGYTF. For the CDR3, the DNA is TGCGCCAGCAGCCGAGAGCCCAAGCAGGGAGCGGATGGCTACACCTTC. The chain carries TRBV4-1 and TRBJ1-2; D possibly corresponds to TRBD1 (5 bases). Germline V gene lookup returns CDR1 MGHRA and CDR2 YSYEKL. V was shortened by 4 bases and J by 6 bases, with 21 bases between the two germline ends. The CDR3 length is 16 residues.

The chain recombines TRBV20-1 with TRBJ1-6; D is perhaps TRBD1 (5 bases). Trimming left V 4 bases short and J 0 bases short, with 10 bases between. This CDR3 is built from 15 residues. Germline V gene data show CDR1 as DFQATT and CDR2 as SNEGSKA (reference sequence). The CDR3 region is CSAKGSASYNSPLHF. In nucleotides, the CDR3 is TGCAGTGCTAAGGGGTCTGCCTCCTATAATTCACCCCTCCACTTT.

Remarks on this clonotype: An end of the junction differs from the germline gene, which may be a read error. The chain links TRBV24-1 to TRBJ2-2; 12 bases are a match to TRBD2. This CDR3 contains 16 residues. The germline CDR1 and CDR2 sequences are KGHDR and SFDVKD. The CDR3 reads CATSTRTSGVSGELFF. The CDR3 coding sequence is TGTGCCACCAGCACCCGGACTAGCGGGGTGTCCGGGGAGCTGTTTTTC.

The V call is TRBV24-1, the J call TRBJ2-7, with 8 bases matching TRBD1. This CDR3 has 15 amino acids. J lost 0 bases, V lost 4 bases, and 4 bases had no gene match. Germline CDR1 is KGHDR and CDR2 is SFDVKD. This CDR3 reads CATSEWTGISYEQYF. The CDR3, as DNA: TGTGCCACCAGTGAATGGACAGGGATCTCCTACGAGCAGTACTTC.

Notes on this clonotype: This sequence may be a read error, since a much larger clone differs from it by one base. The CDR3 loop reads CASSIGLADYEQHF. As DNA, the CDR3 is TGTGCCAGTAGTATTGGGCTAGCTGACTACGAGCAGCACTTC. The chain uses TRBV19 and TRBJ2-7, with D possibly matching TRBD2 (5 bases). Germline V gene sequence: CDR1 LNHDA, CDR2 SQIVND (reference sequence). CDR3 length: 14 residues. The full variable domain, in which reference TRBV19 and TRBJ2-7 provide the parts outside the CDR3, is DGGITQSPKYLFRKEGQNVTLSCEQNLNHDAMYWYRQDPGQGLRLIYYSQIVNDFQKGDIAEGYSVSREKKESFPLTVTSAQKNPTAFYLCASSIGLADYEQHFGPGTRLTVT.

Here the CDR3 reads CASSERSGSLIPPLHF. DNA of the CDR3: TGTGCCAGCAGCGAAAGATCAGGGAGCCTGATTCCACCCCTCCACTTT. The chain is built from TRBV14 and TRBJ1-6; D possibly corresponds to TRBD1 (5 bases). Deletions cut 5 bases from V and 11 bases from J, with 22 bases between. CDR1 and CDR2 (germline): SGHDN, FVKESK. CDR3 length: 16 residues.

The V gene is TRBV5-1, the J gene TRBJ2-1; TRBD1 might be the D (6 bases). Between the trimmed V and J ends, which lost 3 bases and 9 bases, there was a span of 10 bases. The CDR3 consists of 12 residues. In germline, CDR1 is SGHRS, CDR2 YFSETQ. The CDR3 DNA is TGCGCCAGCAGCTGGGGGACAACTGAGCAGTTCTTC. Translated: CASSWGTTEQFF.

The chain joins TRBV15 to TRBJ1-3, with D possibly being TRBD1 (6 bases). The CDR3 covers 17 residues. Germline CDR1 LNHNV, CDR2 YYDKDF (reference sequence). Trimming stripped 5 bases from V and 1 base from J, with 18 bases between. The CDR3, as DNA: TGTGCCACCAGCCGAATTCCGGGGGCAGAATCTGGAAACACCATATATTTT. It is translated as CATSRIPGAESGNTIYF. The complete variable domain, with remaining parts taken from reference TRBV15 and TRBJ1-3, reads DAMVIQNPRYQVTQFGKPVTLSCSQTLNHNVMYWYQQKSSQAPKLLFHYYDKDFNNEADTPDNFQSRRPNTSFCFLDIRSPGLGDTAMYLCATSRIPGAESGNTIYFGEGSWLTVV.

Only a few counts were recorded for this clonotype. This rearrangement joins TRBV15 to TRBJ2-3; 8 bases match TRBD2. This CDR3 is 18 amino acids long. Germline CDR1 is LNHNV and CDR2 is YYDKDF (reference sequence). The ends lost 0 bases at V and 4 bases at J; junction bases unmatched: 12. CDR3 protein: CATSRDLIRGGRSDTQYF. CDR3 coding DNA: TGTGCCACCAGCAGAGATCTAATTCGGGGGGGGCGGTCAGATACGCAGTATTTT.

The rearrangement links TRBV6-5 to TRBJ1-1, with D perhaps matching TRBD1 (6 bases). The CDR3 has 15 amino acids. V dropped 2 bases and J dropped 2 bases, with 12 bases sitting between them. CDR1 and CDR2 from the germline V gene are MNHEY and SVGAGI. The DNA for the CDR3 is TGTGCCAGCAGTTACGAGTCAGGGGAAAACACTGAAGCTTTCTTT. Translated, it gives CASSYESGENTEAFF.

The CDR3 here is CASGRQNNQPQHF. CDR3 coding DNA: TGTGCCAGCGGCCGACAGAACAATCAGCCCCAGCATTTT. This chain links TRBV2 with TRBJ1-5; weak D call: TRBD1 (5 bases). Trimming took off 8 bases at V and 3 bases at J, with 11 bases between the two ends. The CDR3 runs 13 residues. Germline V gives CDR1 SNHLY, CDR2 FYNNEI.

The chain uses TRBV24-1 and TRBJ2-2; a possible D gene is TRBD1 (5 bases). There are 13 residues in the CDR3. V was shortened by 0 bases and J by 10 bases, with 8 bases between the two germline ends. Germline CDR1 is KGHDR and CDR2 is SFDVKD. CDR3 loop: CATSDLWGAELFF. CDR3 nucleotides: TGTGCCACCAGTGATTTGTGGGGCGCGGAGCTGTTTTTT.

This chain connects TRBV27 to TRBJ2-7, with D perhaps TRBD2 (6 bases). Trimming cost V 5 bases and J 2 bases, with 13 bases left between them. This CDR3 contains 14 residues. Germline-derived CDR1 and CDR2 are MNHEY and SMNVEV (reference sequence). The CDR3 DNA is TGTGCCAGCAGTAGAATAGCGGAACCCTACGAGCAGTACTTC. Translating gives CASSRIAEPYEQYF.

The count of this clonotype is one. This chain connects TRBV15 to TRBJ1-2; a weak D match, TRBD1 (5 bases). CDR3 size: 17 residues. Germline loops: CDR1 LNHNV, CDR2 YYDKDF (reference sequence). V was pared by 0 bases and J by 2 bases, with 16 bases between. The CDR3, as DNA: TGTGCCACCAGCAGAGATCTGGGGCAGGGCGGGAACTATGGCTACACCTTC. Translated: CATSRDLGQGGNYGYTF.